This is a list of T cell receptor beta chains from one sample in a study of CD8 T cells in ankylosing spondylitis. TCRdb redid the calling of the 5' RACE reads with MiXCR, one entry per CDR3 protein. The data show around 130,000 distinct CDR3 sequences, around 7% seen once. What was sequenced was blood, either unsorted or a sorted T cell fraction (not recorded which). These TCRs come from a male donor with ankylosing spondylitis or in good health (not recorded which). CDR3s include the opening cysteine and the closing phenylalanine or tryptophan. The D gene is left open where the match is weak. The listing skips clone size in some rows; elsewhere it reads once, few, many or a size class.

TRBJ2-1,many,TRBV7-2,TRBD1,TGTGCCAGCAGCACTCCGGGACAGGGGGCGAAGAATGAGCAGTTCTTC,CASSTPGQGAKNEQFF
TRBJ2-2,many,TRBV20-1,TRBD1,TGCAGTGCTAGCAGACAGGGGGCGAACACCGGGGAGCTGTTTTTT,CSASRQGANTGELFF
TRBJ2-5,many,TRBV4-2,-,TGTGCCAGCAGCCAAGATTTGCTGGAGACCCAGTACTTC,CASSQDLLETQYF
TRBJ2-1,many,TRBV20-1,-,TGCAGTGTGGGTGAGCAGTTCTTC,CSVGEQFF
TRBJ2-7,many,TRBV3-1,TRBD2,TGTGCCAGCAGCCAAGAGCCTAGCGGGAGCTACGAGCAGTACTTC,CASSQEPSGSYEQYF
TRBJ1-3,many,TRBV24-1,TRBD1,TGTGCCACCAGTACCGGGACAGGGTTTCCTTTTCGTCGATTCACCATATATTTT,CATSTGTGFPFRRFTIYF
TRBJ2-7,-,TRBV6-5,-,TGTGCCAGCAGTTACTCTTCTAGCGCCGTGTACGAGCAGTACTTC,CASSYSSSAVYEQYF
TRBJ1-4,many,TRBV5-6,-,TGTGCCAGCAGCATGACTGGTTCGGGTTCGCGGGAAAAACTGTTTTTT,CASSMTGSGSREKLFF
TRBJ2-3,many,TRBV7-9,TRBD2,TGTGCCAGCAGGACTAGCGGGGCAGATACGCAGTATTTT,CASRTSGADTQYF
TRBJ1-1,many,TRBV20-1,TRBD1,TGCAGTGCACGAAACAGGGGATCCACTGAAGCTTTCTTT,CSARNRGSTEAFF
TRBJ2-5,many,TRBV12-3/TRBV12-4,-,TGTGCCAGCAGCCGACAAGAGACCCAGTACTTC,CASSRQETQYF
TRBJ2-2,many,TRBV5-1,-,TGCGCCAGCAGCCAGGGACTTAACACCGGGGAGCTGTTTTTT,CASSQGLNTGELFF
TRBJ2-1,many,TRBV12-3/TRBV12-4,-,TGTGCCAGCAGTTTGAGGGAGTACAATGAGCAGTTCTTC,CASSLREYNEQFF
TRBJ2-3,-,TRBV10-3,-,TGTGCCGCCGGGGTAGCGGAGGATACGCAGTATTTT,CAAGVAEDTQYF